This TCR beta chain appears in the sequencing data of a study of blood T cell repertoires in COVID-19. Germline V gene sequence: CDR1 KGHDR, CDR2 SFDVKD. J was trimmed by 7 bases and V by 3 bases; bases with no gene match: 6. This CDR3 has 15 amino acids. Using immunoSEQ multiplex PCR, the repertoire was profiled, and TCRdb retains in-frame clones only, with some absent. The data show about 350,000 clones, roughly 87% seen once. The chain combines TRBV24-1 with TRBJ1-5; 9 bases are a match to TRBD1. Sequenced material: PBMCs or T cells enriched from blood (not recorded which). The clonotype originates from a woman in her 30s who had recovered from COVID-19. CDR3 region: CATSDPRQGEQPQHF. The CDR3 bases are TGTGCCACCAGTGATCCGCGACAGGGGGAGCAGCCCCAGCATTTT.